Below, 31 T cell receptor beta chains from the same sample are listed, as sequenced in a study of T cell responses to AZD1222 COVID-19 vaccine. Sequencing used immunoSEQ multiplex PCR; TCRdb keeps in-frame clones, though not all of them. The sample contains some 110,000 clones, more than 70% of which appear only once. This specimen consisted of peripheral blood, obtained 28 days after the second AZD1222 dose. The origin of the receptors is an adult who received the AZD1222 COVID-19 vaccine.

The chain carries TRBV19 and TRBJ2-3; tentative D call: TRBD1 (6 bases). V dropped 3 bases and J dropped 4 bases, with 14 bases sitting between them. Germline V gene lookup returns CDR1 LNHDA and CDR2 SQIVND (reference sequence). This CDR3 spans 15 amino acids. The CDR3 region has the DNA TGTGCCAGTAGTATCAAGAACAGGGACGCAGATACGCAGTATTTT. Translating it yields CASSIKNRDADTQYF.

J is TRBJ1-2 and V is TRBV10-3; D is unresolved. V lost 3 bases to trimming and J lost 0 bases, with 5 bases between them. Per germline, CDR1 ENHRY and CDR2 SYGVKD. The CDR3 has 13 amino acids. In DNA form, the CDR3 reads TGTGCCATCAGTGACGGGGCTAACTATGGCTACACCTTC. Its translation is CAISDGANYGYTF.

The chain has TRBV7-9 and TRBJ2-5; possibly TRBD2 for D (5 bases). CDR3 length equals 13 residues. The V end was cut by 2 bases, the J end by 5 bases, with 9 bases between. Germline V gene sequence: CDR1 SEHNR, CDR2 FQNEAQ (reference sequence). CDR3 sequence: CASSLSGTETQYF. The CDR3 nucleotides read TGTGCCAGCAGCTTAAGCGGTACTGAGACCCAGTACTTC.

Only one count was recorded for this clone. This sequence joins TRBV9 and TRBJ1-2, with D unclear. Germline CDR1 is SGDLS and CDR2 is YYNGEE. Deletions cut 4 bases from V and 6 bases from J, with 22 bases between. The CDR3 consists of 16 residues. CDR3 residues: CASSSPTVRLPDGYTF. CDR3 nucleotide sequence: TGTGCCAGCAGCTCACCCACTGTTCGGCTCCCAGATGGCTACACCTTC.

The chain uses TRBV7-3 and TRBJ1-5; D ambiguous. Deletions cut 4 bases from V and 3 bases from J, with 7 bases between. Germline CDR1 and CDR2: SGHTA and FQGTGA. The CDR3 extends over 13 amino acids. The CDR3 reads CASSSEANQPQHF. The CDR3 coding sequence is TGTGCCAGCAGCTCCGAAGCCAATCAGCCCCAGCATTTT.

The gene calls are TRBV9 and TRBJ2-5; 7 bases map to TRBD2. V shed 0 bases, J shed 5 bases, and the junction held 7 bases outside the gene matches. Germline lookup yields CDR1 SGDLS and CDR2 YYNGEE. The CDR3 totals 15 residues. The CDR3 protein is CASSVGGRGKETQYF. Written as DNA, the CDR3 is TGTGCCAGCAGCGTAGGTGGGCGGGGGAAGGAGACCCAGTACTTC. The full variable domain, with the rest looked up from reference TRBV9 and TRBJ2-5, is DSGVTQTPKHLITATGQRVTLRCSPRSGDLSVYWYQQSLDQGLQFLIQYYNGEERAKGNILERFSAQQFPDLHSELNLSSLELGDSALYFCASSVGGRGKETQYFGPGTRLLVL.

The rearrangement links TRBV6-6 to TRBJ1-1; D not resolved. Germline assignment: CDR1 MNHNY and CDR2 SVGAGI (reference sequence). This CDR3 has 13 amino acids. The V and J ends lost 2 bases and 10 bases respectively, with 14 bases between them. The CDR3 region has the DNA TGTGCCAGCAGTTACAGGTCAGAGGAACGAGCTTTCTTT. Protein product: CASSYRSEERAFF.

The chain employs TRBV19 and TRBJ1-2; D possibly corresponds to TRBD1 (6 bases). V gave up 6 bases and J gave up 1 base, with 6 bases separating them. Germline V gene sequence: CDR1 LNHDA, CDR2 SQIVND (reference sequence). The CDR3 has 12 amino acids. The CDR3 DNA follows: TGTGCCAGTAGACAGGGTAACTATGGCTACACCTTC. Its translation: CASRQGNYGYTF.

The rearrangement uses TRBV5-8 and TRBJ1-5; the D is unclear. Germline CDR1 is SGHTS and CDR2 is YDEGEE. V lost 6 bases and J lost 7, with 14 bases in between. The CDR3 is 13 amino acids. CDR3 sequence reads: CASTAYHLQPQHF. DNA of the CDR3: TGTGCCAGCACCGCCTACCATCTCCAGCCCCAGCATTTT.

There are many counts of this clone. The chain employs TRBV6-5 and TRBJ2-7; 9 bases are shared with TRBD1. Per the germline V gene, CDR1 is MNHEY and CDR2 is SVGAGI. Germline trimming cut 2 bases from V and 5 bases from J; bases unmatched to any gene: 4. This CDR3 contains 14 residues. The CDR3 DNA sequence: TGTGCCAGCAGTTACGCGGGACAGGGCGACGAGCAGTACTTC. This gives the protein CASSYAGQGDEQYF.

The table lists this clone with a few counts. DNA for the CDR3: TGTGCCAGCAGTTACTCGGGACAAAGTGGCGAAAAACTGTTTTTT. It yields the protein CASSYSGQSGEKLFF. The chain couples TRBV6-5 to TRBJ1-4; perhaps TRBD1 as D (6 bases). The V end lost 0 bases, the J end lost 8 bases, and 13 bases lay between the germline ends. This CDR3 is built from 15 residues. CDR1 and CDR2 from the germline V gene are MNHEY and SVGAGI.

This chain uses TRBV14 with TRBJ2-7, with TRBD2 identical over 7 bases. J lost 2 bases, V lost 2 bases, and 6 bases had no gene match. This CDR3 is built from 15 residues. The germline gives CDR1 SGHDN, CDR2 FVKESK. CDR3 amino acids: CASSQHPSGTYEQYF. CDR3 nucleotide sequence: TGTGCCAGCAGCCAACACCCTAGCGGAACCTACGAGCAGTACTTC.

The count of this clone is one. The V and J genes are TRBV4-1 and TRBJ2-5, with D possibly TRBD2 on 6 matching bases. In germline, CDR1 is MGHRA, CDR2 YSYEKL. CDR3 length equals 17 residues. V was pared by 1 base and J by 2 bases, with 17 bases between. CDR3 sequence (DNA): TGCGCCAGCAGCCAAGCTTGGGGGGTCATTACTCAAGAGACCCAGTACTTC. This encodes CASSQAWGVITQETQYF.

V and J are TRBV18 and TRBJ2-7, with 9 nucleotides matching TRBD1. The V gene end was trimmed by 3 bases and the J gene end by 9 bases; junction bases not matched to a gene: 6. Germline V CDR1 and CDR2: KGHSH, LQKENI. CDR3 length equals 13 residues. CDR3 residues: CASSPRDRERQYF. CDR3 DNA: TGTGCCAGCTCACCTCGGGACAGGGAACGGCAGTACTTC.

The gene calls are TRBV2 and TRBJ1-2; D uncertain. This CDR3 has 13 residues. The V gene lost 4 bases and the J gene lost 8 bases, with 14 bases spanning the gap. Germline V gene lookup returns CDR1 SNHLY and CDR2 FYNNEI. The CDR3 reads CASSVGRERGYTF. The CDR3 DNA reads TGTGCCAGCAGTGTTGGGCGCGAGAGGGGCTACACCTTC.

The rearrangement joins TRBV15 to TRBJ1-5; D is unresolved. Germline V CDR1 and CDR2: LNHNV, YYDKDF (reference sequence). The CDR3 runs to 15 residues. The V and J ends lost 0 bases and 4 bases respectively, with 10 bases between them. The CDR3 spells CATSRDQGWNQPQHF. CDR3 nucleotide sequence: TGTGCCACCAGCAGAGATCAAGGGTGGAATCAGCCCCAGCATTTT.

The chain recombines TRBV19 with TRBJ1-2, with 10 bases lining up with TRBD1. This CDR3 region has 16 residues. CDR1 and CDR2 from the germline V gene are LNHDA and SQIVND (reference sequence). The J segment lost 8 bases and the V segment lost 5 bases, leaving 14 bases of the junction unmatched. Here the CDR3 DNA reads TGTGCCAGTAGTCCACACCACCGGGACAGGGGACCGGGCTACACCTTC. Amino acid sequence: CASSPHHRDRGPGYTF.

The genes are TRBV13 and TRBJ2-3, with TRBD2 as a possible D gene (5 bases). The CDR3 is made up of 14 amino acids. V was clipped by 5 bases and J by 1 base, with 10 bases between them. Germline V CDR1 and CDR2: PRHDT, FYEKMQ (reference sequence). The CDR3 here is CASSREGGTDTQYF. Written as DNA, the CDR3 is TGTGCCAGCAGCCGAGAGGGCGGCACAGATACGCAGTATTTT.

This clone occurred once. The CDR3 spells CASSHQPTSGRASYNEQFF. CDR3 DNA: TGCGCCAGCAGCCACCAGCCGACTAGCGGGAGGGCCTCCTACAATGAGCAGTTCTTC. The genes are TRBV5-1 and TRBJ2-1; 14 bases are shared with TRBD2. Unmatched junction bases numbered 9, after V lost 4 bases and J lost 0 bases. Germline V gene data show CDR1 as SGHRS and CDR2 as YFSETQ. The CDR3 extends over 19 amino acids.

V is TRBV27 and J is TRBJ2-2; TRBD2 agrees at 9 bases. Germline CDR1 reads MNHEY; CDR2 reads SMNVEV (reference sequence). There are 14 residues in the CDR3. V was clipped by 6 bases and J by 6 bases; unmatched bases: 5. The CDR3 DNA sequence: TGTGCCAGCAGACCGGGACTAGCCCCCGGGGAGCTGTTTTTT. This encodes CASRPGLAPGELFF.

The chain links TRBV7-3 to TRBJ2-3; no clear D. The CDR3 loop spans 14 amino acids. The germline V gene encodes CDR1 SGHTA and CDR2 FQGTGA. V gave up 5 bases and J gave up 3 bases, with 12 bases separating them. The CDR3 here is CASSPGGKTDTQYF. The DNA for the CDR3 is TGTGCCAGCAGCCCAGGTGGGAAGACAGATACGCAGTATTTT.

This clone was seen a few times. This sequence joins TRBV18 and TRBJ2-7; D possibly corresponds to TRBD2 (6 bases). The germline V and J ends were trimmed by 4 bases and 3 bases, with 13 bases remaining between them. CDR1 is KGHSH, CDR2 LQKENI, per germline. CDR3 length: 14 residues. This chain's CDR3 is CASSLPGLNYEQYF. DNA for the CDR3: TGTGCCAGCTCACTCCCGGGACTCAACTACGAGCAGTACTTC.

This clone was counted a few times. This rearrangement joins TRBV2 to TRBJ2-7, with TRBD1 as a possible D gene (5 bases). V lost 4 bases and J lost 6, with 19 bases in between. This CDR3 has 15 amino acids. Per germline, CDR1 SNHLY and CDR2 FYNNEI. CDR3: CASSAGRVAPGEQYF. The CDR3 coding sequence is TGTGCCAGCAGTGCCGGCAGGGTAGCTCCTGGCGAGCAGTACTTC.

This chain uses TRBV2 with TRBJ1-1; unclear D gene. V lost 8 bases and J 0 bases, leaving 10 bases between the germline ends. Per germline, CDR1 SNHLY and CDR2 FYNNEI. There are 13 residues in the CDR3. This chain's CDR3 is CASEDEMNTEAFF. The CDR3, as DNA: TGTGCCAGCGAGGACGAAATGAACACTGAAGCTTTCTTT.

The V gene is TRBV5-1, the J gene TRBJ2-1; D is tentatively TRBD1 or TRBD2 (5 bases each). Germline-derived CDR1 and CDR2 are SGHRS and YFSETQ. Trimming took 0 bases from V and 6 from J, leaving 13 bases between them. CDR3 length: 15 amino acids. As DNA, the CDR3 is TGCGCCAGCAGCTTGGGAGGGGTACCCTCCAATGAGCAGTTCTTC. Protein sequence: CASSLGGVPSNEQFF.

The chain links TRBV6-6 to TRBJ1-2; D unclear. Trimming cost V 0 bases and J 4 bases, with 9 bases left between them. The V gene's germline CDR1 is MNHNY and CDR2 SVGAGI (reference sequence). The CDR3 is made up of 14 amino acids. CDR3 in amino acids: CASSYSGEPYGYTF. DNA for the CDR3: TGTGCCAGCAGTTACTCGGGCGAACCCTATGGCTACACCTTC.

This clone has just one count. V gene TRBV7-9 combines with J gene TRBJ2-5; 7 bases fit TRBD1. Trimming took 5 bases from V and 5 from J; bases not matched to a gene: 14. This CDR3 comprises 16 residues. CDR1 SEHNR and CDR2 FQNEAQ come from the germline V gene (reference sequence). CDR3 loop: CASSSRPGQSRETQYF. The CDR3 bases are TGTGCCAGCAGCAGCCGACCGGGACAGTCAAGGGAGACCCAGTACTTC.

The CDR3 sequence: CASSVMTSGTADTQYF. CDR3 DNA sequence: TGTGCCAGCAGCGTTATGACTAGCGGGACGGCAGATACGCAGTATTTT. The V and J genes are TRBV7-9 and TRBJ2-3, with 11 nucleotides matching TRBD2. Germline CDR1 SEHNR, CDR2 FQNEAQ (reference sequence). The J segment lost 4 bases and the V segment lost 5 bases, leaving 8 bases of the junction unmatched. There are 16 residues in the CDR3.

V and J are TRBV19 and TRBJ1-2; tentative D call: TRBD1 (5 bases). With 5 bases removed from V and 2 bases from J, the gap between germline ends came to 9 bases. Germline V lookup: CDR1 LNHDA, CDR2 SQIVND (reference sequence). This CDR3 comprises 13 residues. DNA of the CDR3: TGTGCCAGTAGTCCGGACACAAACTATGGCTACACCTTC. It yields the protein CASSPDTNYGYTF.

The rearrangement links TRBV6-4 to TRBJ1-5, with TRBD1 matching over 7 bases. V lost 3 bases to trimming and J lost 4 bases; unmatched junction nucleotides: 6. Germline V CDR1 and CDR2: MRHNA, SNTAGT. CDR3 size: 15 residues. The CDR3 sequence: CASSERSGGNQPQHF. CDR3 DNA sequence: TGTGCCAGCAGTGAACGGTCAGGGGGTAATCAGCCCCAGCATTTT.

DNA of the CDR3: TGCAGTGCTAGTCTAGCCGATACCACAGATACGCAGTATTTT. It yields the protein CSASLADTTDTQYF. This chain uses TRBV20-1 with TRBJ2-3; possibly TRBD2 for D (5 bases). CDR1 is DFQATT, CDR2 SNEGSKA, per germline (reference sequence). V lost 3 bases, J lost 2 bases, and 12 bases lay in between. The CDR3 has 14 amino acids.